This T cell receptor beta chain was identified in a study of vaccination and CD4 T cells after COVID-19. Study outcomes and limitations: Analysis of convalescent patients found that 304 of 307 vaccine-specific clones were spike mono-reactive.

As to treatment: 10-day PBMC culture with coronavirus spike peptide pools or control peptides (ViraFEST assay). An Oncomine TCR Beta short-read assay was used to sequence the DNA from cultured CD4+ T cells. Investigators isolated genomic DNA from cultured CD4+ T cells. TCRdb passed the PCR reads through MiXCR, listing each CDR3 protein once. In the table there are around 12,000 distinct CDR3 sequences, around 40% of which are singletons. The V and J ends lost 5 bases and 5 bases, in that order; junction bases with no gene match: 19. The CDR3 contains 17 residues. Germline V CDR1 and CDR2: DFQATT, SNEGSKA (reference sequence). The sample holds a few counts of this clonotype. Its antigen is as yet unknown.

The J gene is TRBJ2-5, the V gene TRBV20-1, with 8 bases identical to TRBD2. This receptor was identified in a human donor who had recovered from COVID-19. This specimen was CD4+ T cells from blood, cultured in vitro, taken after SARS-CoV-2 vaccination. Here the CDR3 reads CSAPSPGTRRGRETQYF. The CDR3 coding sequence is TGCAGTGCTCCTTCCCCCGGGACTAGGAGGGGCAGGGAGACCCAGTACTTC.